A few counts support the clone carrying this T cell receptor beta chain. TRAV- and TRBV-specific primers primed first-strand cDNA, covering alpha and beta chains. For amplifying TCRs, the PCR ran for roughly 20 cycles with Phusion, which was used together with a constant-region primer and the adapter on the V primers. A single record per CDR3 protein comes from TCRdb applying MiXCR to the reads. The table includes about 9,800 distinct CDR3 sequences, roughly two fifths detected once. This specimen comes from a study of low-dose radiotherapy and immunotherapy resistance in tumors. V gave up 1 base and J gave up 4 bases; unmatched junction bases: 8. The CDR3 has 16 residues. Germline V CDR1 and CDR2: DFQATT, SNEGSKA (reference sequence).

This TCR came from a human donor with advanced metastatic prostate, ovarian, gallbladder or colorectal cancer (not recorded which). This table probably holds off-target reads from a library built for another chain. The chain carries TRBV20-1 and TRBJ2-1, with 9 nucleotides matching TRBD2. CDR3 in amino acids: CSARGGGAGGYNEQFF. In nucleotides, the CDR3 is TGCAGTGCTAGAGGGGGTGGAGCGGGAGGATACAATGAGCAGTTCTTC.